The rows below give T cell receptor beta chains drawn from one sample of a study of blood T cell repertoires in COVID-19. Clones were sequenced by immunoSEQ multiplex PCR, and TCRdb holds only the in-frame ones, with some missing. Of 130,000 to 150,000 clones listed, about 89% were seen once; the top ten hold around 11%. Sequencing input: PBMCs or T cells enriched from blood (not recorded which). The receptors here all came from a man in his sixties who had recovered from COVID-19. CDR3s include the opening cysteine and the closing phenylalanine or tryptophan. The D gene is left open where the match is weak. Some rows mark clone size as missing; the rest say once, few, many or name a class of expanded clone.

D gene,V gene,clone size,CDR3 length,J gene,CDR3 DNA,CDR3 protein
TRBD2,TRBV12-5,NA,19,TRBJ2-3,TGTGCTAGTGGTTTGGTCCCGGGGAGGGTAGGTAAGGACACAGATACGCAGTATTTT,CASGLVPGRVGKDTDTQYF
TRBD1,TRBV10-3,few,13,TRBJ1-4,TGTGCCATCAGCGAAAGGACAGGCCTTCAGTTGTTTTTT,CAISERTGLQLFF
TRBD1,TRBV18,NA,14,TRBJ2-7,TGTGCCAGCTCACCGGGACAGGGAAGGGGCGAGCAGTACTTC,CASSPGQGRGEQYF
NA,TRBV3-1/TRBV3-2,once,13,TRBJ2-1,TGTGCCAGCAGCTCCTTCGGCCGGGACTTTCAGTTCTTC,CASSSFGRDFQFF
NA,TRBV5-6,NA,12,TRBJ2-1,TGTGCCAGCAGCCAAACTAGGAATGAGCAGTTCTTC,CASSQTRNEQFF
NA,TRBV18,NA,15,TRBJ1-1,TGTGCCAGCTCACCACCAACAGGATTGAACACTGAAGCTTTCTTT,CASSPPTGLNTEAFF
NA,TRBV15,NA,14,TRBJ2-7,TGTGCCACCAGCAGAGATGAAATAGCCTACGAGCAGTACTTC,CATSRDEIAYEQYF
TRBD1,TRBV5-4,NA,15,TRBJ1-6,TGTGCCAGCAGCTTCCAGACAGGGGGAAATTCACCCCTCCACTTT,CASSFQTGGNSPLHF
TRBD1,TRBV7-3,NA,13,TRBJ1-1,TGTGCCAGCAGCCCAGGGGGGAACACTGAAGCTTTCTTT,CASSPGGNTEAFF
TRBD1,TRBV27,once,16,TRBJ1-5,TGTGCCAGCAGTTTAGCCGGGGACAGGGCCAATCAGCCCCAGCATTTT,CASSLAGDRANQPQHF
NA,TRBV9,NA,16,TRBJ1-3,TGTGCCAGCAGCGTGTTCCAGGATGGCTCTGGAAACACCATATATTTT,CASSVFQDGSGNTIYF
NA,TRBV2,NA,13,TRBJ2-7,TGTGCCAGCAGTCGGGGGAATTCCTACGAGCAGTACTTC,CASSRGNSYEQYF
NA,TRBV28,NA,15,TRBJ2-2,TGTGCCAGCAGTGCCGGGGGGCCGAACACCGGGGAGCTGTTTTTT,CASSAGGPNTGELFF
TRBD1,TRBV19,NA,14,TRBJ1-6,TGTGCCAGTAGTATCGGGCGACAGGGGTCACCCCTCCACTTT,CASSIGRQGSPLHF